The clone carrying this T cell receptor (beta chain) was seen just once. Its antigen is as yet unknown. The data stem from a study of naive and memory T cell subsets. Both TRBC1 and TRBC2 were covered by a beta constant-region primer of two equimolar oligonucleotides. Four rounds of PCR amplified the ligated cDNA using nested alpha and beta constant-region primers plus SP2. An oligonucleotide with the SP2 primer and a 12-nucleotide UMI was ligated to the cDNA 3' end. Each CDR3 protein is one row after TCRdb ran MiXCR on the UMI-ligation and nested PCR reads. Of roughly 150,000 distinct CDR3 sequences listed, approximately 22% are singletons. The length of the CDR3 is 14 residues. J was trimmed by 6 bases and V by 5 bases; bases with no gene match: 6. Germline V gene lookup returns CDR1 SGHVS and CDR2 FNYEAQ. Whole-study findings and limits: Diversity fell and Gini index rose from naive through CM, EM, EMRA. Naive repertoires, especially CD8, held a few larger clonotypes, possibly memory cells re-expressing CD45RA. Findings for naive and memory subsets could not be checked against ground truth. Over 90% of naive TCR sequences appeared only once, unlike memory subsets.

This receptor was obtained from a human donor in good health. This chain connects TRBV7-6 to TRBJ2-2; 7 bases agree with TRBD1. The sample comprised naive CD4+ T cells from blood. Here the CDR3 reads CASSTRQGSGELFF. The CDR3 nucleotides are TGTGCCAGCAGCACGCGACAGGGCTCCGGGGAGCTGTTTTTT.